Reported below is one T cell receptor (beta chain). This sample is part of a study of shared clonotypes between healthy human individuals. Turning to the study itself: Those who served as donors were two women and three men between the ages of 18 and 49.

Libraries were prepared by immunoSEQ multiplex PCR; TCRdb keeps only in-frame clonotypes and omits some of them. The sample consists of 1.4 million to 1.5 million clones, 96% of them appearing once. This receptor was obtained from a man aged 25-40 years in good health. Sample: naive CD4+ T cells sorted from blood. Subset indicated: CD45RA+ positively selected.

CDR3 amino acids: CASSPGTASYNEQFF. The CDR3 region has the DNA TGTGCCAGCAGCCCAGGGACGGCCTCCTACAATGAGCAGTTCTTC. The chain employs TRBV5-5 and TRBJ2-1; D possibly matches TRBD1 or TRBD2 (5 bases each). Deletions cut 4 bases from V and 0 bases from J, with 11 bases between. CDR1 and CDR2 from the germline V gene are SGHKS and YYEKEE (reference sequence). The CDR3 is 15 residues long. Combining the CDR3 with reference TRBV5-5 and TRBJ2-1 gives the whole variable domain DAGVTQSPTHLIKTRGQQVTLRCSPISGHKSVSWYQQVLGQGPQFIFQYYEKEERGRGNFPDRFSARQFPNYSSELNVNALLLGDSALYLCASSPGTASYNEQFFGPGTRLTVL.